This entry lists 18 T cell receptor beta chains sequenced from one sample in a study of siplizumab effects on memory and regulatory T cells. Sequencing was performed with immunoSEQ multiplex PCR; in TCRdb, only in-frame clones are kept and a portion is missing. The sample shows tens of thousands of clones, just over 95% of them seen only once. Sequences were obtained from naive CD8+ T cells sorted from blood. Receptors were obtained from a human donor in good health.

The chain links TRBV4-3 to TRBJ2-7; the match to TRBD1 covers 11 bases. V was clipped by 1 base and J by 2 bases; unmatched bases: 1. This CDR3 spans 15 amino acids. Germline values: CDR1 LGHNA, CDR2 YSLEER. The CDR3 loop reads CASSQGGQGAYEQYF. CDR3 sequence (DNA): TGCGCCAGCAGCCAAGGGGGACAGGGGGCCTACGAGCAGTACTTC.

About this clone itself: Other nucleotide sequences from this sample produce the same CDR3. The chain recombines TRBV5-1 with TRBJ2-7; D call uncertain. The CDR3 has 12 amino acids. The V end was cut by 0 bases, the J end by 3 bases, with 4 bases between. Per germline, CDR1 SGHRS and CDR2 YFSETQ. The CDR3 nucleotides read TGCGCCAGCAGCTTGGGGGGCTACGAGCAGTACTTC. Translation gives CASSLGGYEQYF.

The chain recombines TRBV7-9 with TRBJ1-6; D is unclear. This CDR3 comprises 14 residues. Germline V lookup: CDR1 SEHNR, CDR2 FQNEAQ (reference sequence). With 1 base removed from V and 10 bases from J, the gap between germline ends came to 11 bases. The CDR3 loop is CASSLGTSGSPLHF. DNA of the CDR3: TGTGCCAGCAGCTTAGGGACCTCAGGATCACCCCTCCACTTT.

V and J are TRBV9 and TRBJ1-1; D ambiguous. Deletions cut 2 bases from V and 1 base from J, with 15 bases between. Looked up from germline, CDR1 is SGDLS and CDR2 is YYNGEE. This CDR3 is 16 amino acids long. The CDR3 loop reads CASSVGDARPNTEAFF. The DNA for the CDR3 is TGTGCCAGCAGCGTCGGAGATGCGCGTCCGAACACTGAAGCTTTCTTT.

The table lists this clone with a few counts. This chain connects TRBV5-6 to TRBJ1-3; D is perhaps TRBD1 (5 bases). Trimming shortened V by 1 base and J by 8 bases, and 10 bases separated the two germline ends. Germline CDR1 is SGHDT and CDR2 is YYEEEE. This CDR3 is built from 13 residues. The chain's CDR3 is CASSLRGSDTIYF. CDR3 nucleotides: TGTGCCAGCAGCTTGAGGGGTTCGGACACCATATATTTT.

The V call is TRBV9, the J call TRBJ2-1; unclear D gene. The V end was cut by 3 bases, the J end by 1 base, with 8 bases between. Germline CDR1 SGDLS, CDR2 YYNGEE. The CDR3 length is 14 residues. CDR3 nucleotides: TGTGCCAGCAGCGATAGCTCGTCCTACAATGAGCAGTTCTTC. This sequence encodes CASSDSSSYNEQFF.

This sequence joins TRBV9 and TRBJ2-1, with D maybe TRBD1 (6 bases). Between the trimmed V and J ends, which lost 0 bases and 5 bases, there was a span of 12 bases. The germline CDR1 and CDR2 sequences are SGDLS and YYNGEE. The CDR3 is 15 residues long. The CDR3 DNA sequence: TGTGCCAGCAGCGTAGGTGGGGGCTTTAACAATGAGCAGTTCTTC. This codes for CASSVGGGFNNEQFF.

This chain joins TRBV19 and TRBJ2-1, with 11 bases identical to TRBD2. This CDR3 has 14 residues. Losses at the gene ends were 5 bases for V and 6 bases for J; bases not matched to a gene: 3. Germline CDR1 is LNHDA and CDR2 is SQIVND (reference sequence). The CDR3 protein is CASSLSGGANEQFF. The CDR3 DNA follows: TGTGCCAGTAGTCTTAGCGGGGGGGCCAATGAGCAGTTCTTC.

The CDR3 nucleotides read TGTGCCAGCAGCTTAGAAGGCTACCAAGAGACCCAGTACTTC. Translation: CASSLEGYQETQYF. V usage is TRBV7-9 and J usage is TRBJ2-5; the D is unclear. Trimming pared 1 base from V and 0 bases from J, leaving 6 bases between. CDR1 is SEHNR and CDR2 is FQNEAQ in the germline V gene (reference sequence). This CDR3 has 14 amino acids.

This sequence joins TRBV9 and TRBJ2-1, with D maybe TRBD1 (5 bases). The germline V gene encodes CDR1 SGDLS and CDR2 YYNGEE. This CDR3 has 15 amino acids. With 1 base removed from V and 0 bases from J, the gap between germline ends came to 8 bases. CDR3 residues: CASSVQGSSYNEQFF. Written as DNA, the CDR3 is TGTGCCAGCAGCGTACAGGGAAGCTCCTACAATGAGCAGTTCTTC.

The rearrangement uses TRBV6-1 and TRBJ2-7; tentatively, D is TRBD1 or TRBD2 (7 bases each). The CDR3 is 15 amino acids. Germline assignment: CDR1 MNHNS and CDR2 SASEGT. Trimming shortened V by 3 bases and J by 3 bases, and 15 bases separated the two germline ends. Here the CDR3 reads CASSDWPGGGYEQYF. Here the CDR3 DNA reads TGTGCCAGCAGTGATTGGCCAGGGGGGGGCTACGAGCAGTACTTC.

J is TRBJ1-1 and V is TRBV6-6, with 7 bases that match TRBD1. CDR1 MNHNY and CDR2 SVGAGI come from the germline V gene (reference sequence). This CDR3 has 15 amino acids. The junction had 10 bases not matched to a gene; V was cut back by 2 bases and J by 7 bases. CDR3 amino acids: CASSYPDQGVFEAFF. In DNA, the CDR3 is TGTGCCAGCAGTTACCCAGACCAGGGGGTTTTTGAAGCTTTCTTT.

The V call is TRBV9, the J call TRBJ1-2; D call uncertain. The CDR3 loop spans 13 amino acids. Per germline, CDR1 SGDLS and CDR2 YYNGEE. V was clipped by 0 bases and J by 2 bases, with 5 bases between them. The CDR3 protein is CASSVEDNYGYTF. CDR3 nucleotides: TGTGCCAGCAGCGTAGAGGACAACTATGGCTACACCTTC.

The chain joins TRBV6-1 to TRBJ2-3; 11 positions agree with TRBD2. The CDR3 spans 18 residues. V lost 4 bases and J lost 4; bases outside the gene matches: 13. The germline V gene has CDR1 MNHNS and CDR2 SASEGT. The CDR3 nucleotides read TGTGCCAGCAGTGGCGAACTAGCGGGGGCGCTCGGGGCAGATACGCAGTATTTT. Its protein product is CASSGELAGALGADTQYF.

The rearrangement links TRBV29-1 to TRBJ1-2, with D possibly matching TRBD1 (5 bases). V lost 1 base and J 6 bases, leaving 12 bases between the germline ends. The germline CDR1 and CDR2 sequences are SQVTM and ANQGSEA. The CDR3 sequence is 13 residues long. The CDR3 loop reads CSVEAGKWNGYTF. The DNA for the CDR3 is TGCAGCGTTGAAGCAGGGAAATGGAATGGCTACACCTTC.

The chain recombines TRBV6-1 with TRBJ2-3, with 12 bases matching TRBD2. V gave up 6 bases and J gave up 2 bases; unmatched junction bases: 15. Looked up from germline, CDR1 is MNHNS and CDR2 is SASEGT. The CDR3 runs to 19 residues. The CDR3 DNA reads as TGTGCCAGCAGCGAAAGGGTACCCCTAGCGGGGGGGAACACAGATACGCAGTATTTT. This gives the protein CASSERVPLAGGNTDTQYF.

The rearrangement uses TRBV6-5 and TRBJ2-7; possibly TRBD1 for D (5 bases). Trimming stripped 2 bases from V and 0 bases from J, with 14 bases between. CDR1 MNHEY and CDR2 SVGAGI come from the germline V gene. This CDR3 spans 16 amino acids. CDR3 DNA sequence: TGTGCCAGCAGTTACACCCTAGACAGCTACTCCTACGAGCAGTACTTC. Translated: CASSYTLDSYSYEQYF.

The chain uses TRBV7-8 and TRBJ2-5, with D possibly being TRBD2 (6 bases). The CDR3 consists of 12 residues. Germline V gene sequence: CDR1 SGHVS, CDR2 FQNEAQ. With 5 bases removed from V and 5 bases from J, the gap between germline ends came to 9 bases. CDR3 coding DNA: TGTGCCAGCAGCCGGGACTGGGAGACCCAGTACTTC. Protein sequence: CASSRDWETQYF. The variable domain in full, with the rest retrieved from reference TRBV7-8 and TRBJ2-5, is GAGVSQSPRYKVAKRGQDVALRCDPISGHVSLFWYQQALGQGPEFLTYFQNEAQLDKSGLPSDRFFAERPEGSVSTLKIQRTQQEDSAVYLCASSRDWETQYFGPGTRLLVL.